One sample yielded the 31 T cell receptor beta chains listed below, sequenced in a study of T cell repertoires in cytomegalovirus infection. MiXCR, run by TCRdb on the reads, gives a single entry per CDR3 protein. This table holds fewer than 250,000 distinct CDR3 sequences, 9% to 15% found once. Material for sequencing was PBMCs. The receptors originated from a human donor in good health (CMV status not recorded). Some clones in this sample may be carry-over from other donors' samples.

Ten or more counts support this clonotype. The CDR3 reads CASSPRGAGGLGETQYF. The DNA for the CDR3 is TGTGCCAGCAGCCCTCGGGGAGCGGGGGGACTCGGGGAGACCCAGTACTTC. The chain recombines TRBV7-8 with TRBJ2-5, with 9 nucleotides matching TRBD2. Germline V gene sequence: CDR1 SGHVS, CDR2 FQNEAQ. The CDR3 is 17 amino acids. J gave up 5 bases and V 5 bases, and 15 bases lay outside the gene matches. Drawing the rest from reference TRBV7-8 and TRBJ2-5, the complete variable domain is GAGVSQSPRYKVAKRGQDVALRCDPISGHVSLFWYQQALGQGPEFLTYFQNEAQLDKSGLPSDRFFAERPEGSVSTLKIQRTQQEDSAVYLCASSPRGAGGLGETQYFGPGTRLLVL.

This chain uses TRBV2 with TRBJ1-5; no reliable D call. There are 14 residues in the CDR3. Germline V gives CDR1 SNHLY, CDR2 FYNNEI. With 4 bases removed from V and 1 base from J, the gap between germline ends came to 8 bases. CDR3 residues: CASSVTESNQPQHF. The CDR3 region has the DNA TGTGCCAGCAGTGTAACAGAGAGCAATCAGCCCCAGCATTTT.

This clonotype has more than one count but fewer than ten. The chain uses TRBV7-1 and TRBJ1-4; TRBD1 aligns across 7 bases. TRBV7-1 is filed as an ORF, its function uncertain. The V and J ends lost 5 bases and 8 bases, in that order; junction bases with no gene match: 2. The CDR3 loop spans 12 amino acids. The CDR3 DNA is TGTGCCAGCAGCCGGACAGGAGAAAAACTGTTTTTT. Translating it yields CASSRTGEKLFF.

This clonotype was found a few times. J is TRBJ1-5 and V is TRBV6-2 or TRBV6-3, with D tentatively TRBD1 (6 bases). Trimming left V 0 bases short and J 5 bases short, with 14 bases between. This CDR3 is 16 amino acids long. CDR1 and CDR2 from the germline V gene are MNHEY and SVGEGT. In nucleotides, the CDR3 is TGTGCCAGCAGTTACTCGAGGTCGACAGGAGATCAGCCCCAGCATTTT. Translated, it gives CASSYSRSTGDQPQHF.

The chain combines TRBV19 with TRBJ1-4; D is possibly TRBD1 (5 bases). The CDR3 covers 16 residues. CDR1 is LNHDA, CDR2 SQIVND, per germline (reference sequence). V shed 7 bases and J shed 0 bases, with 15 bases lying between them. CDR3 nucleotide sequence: TGTGCCAGTAATGACAGCCCGTATCCAACTAATGAAAAACTGTTTTTT. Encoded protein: CASNDSPYPTNEKLFF.

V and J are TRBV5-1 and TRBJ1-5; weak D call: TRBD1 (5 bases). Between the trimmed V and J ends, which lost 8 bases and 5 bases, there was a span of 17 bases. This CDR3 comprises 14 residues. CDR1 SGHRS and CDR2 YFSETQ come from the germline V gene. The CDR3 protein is CASALDSQDQPQHF. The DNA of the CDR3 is TGCGCCAGTGCCCTAGACAGTCAAGATCAGCCCCAGCATTTT.

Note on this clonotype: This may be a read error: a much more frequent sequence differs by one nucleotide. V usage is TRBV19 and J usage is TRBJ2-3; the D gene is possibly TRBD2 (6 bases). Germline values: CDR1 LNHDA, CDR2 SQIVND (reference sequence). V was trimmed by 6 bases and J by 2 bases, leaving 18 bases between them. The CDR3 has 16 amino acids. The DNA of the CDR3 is TGTGCCAGTAGCCGCGGACTAATAGAAACCACAGATACGCAGTATTTT. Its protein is CASSRGLIETTDTQYF.

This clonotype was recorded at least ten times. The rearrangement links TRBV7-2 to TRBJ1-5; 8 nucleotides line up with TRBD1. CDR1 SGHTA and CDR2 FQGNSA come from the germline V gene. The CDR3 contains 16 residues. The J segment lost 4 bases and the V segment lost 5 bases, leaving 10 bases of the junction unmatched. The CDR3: CASSRGQGLLNQPQHF. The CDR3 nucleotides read TGTGCCAGCAGCCGCGGACAGGGTTTATTGAATCAGCCCCAGCATTTT.

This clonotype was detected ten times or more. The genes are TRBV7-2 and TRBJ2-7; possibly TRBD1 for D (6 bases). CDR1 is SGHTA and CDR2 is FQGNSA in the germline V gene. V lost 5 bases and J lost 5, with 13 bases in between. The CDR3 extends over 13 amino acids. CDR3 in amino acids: CASSQQQGNEQYF. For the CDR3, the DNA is TGTGCCAGCAGCCAGCAACAGGGCAACGAGCAGTACTTC. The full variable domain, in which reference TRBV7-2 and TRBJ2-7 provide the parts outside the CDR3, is GAGVSQSPSNKVTEKGKDVELRCDPISGHTALYWYRQSLGQGLEFLIYFQGNSAPDKSGLPSDRFSAERTGGSVSTLTIQRTQQEDSAVYLCASSQQQGNEQYFGPGTRLTVT.

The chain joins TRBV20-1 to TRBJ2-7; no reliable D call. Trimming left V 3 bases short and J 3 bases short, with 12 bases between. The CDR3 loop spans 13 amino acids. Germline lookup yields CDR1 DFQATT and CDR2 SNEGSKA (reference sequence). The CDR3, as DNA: TGCAGTGCTAGGTCCACGGCTGGCTACGAGCAGTACTTC. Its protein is CSARSTAGYEQYF.

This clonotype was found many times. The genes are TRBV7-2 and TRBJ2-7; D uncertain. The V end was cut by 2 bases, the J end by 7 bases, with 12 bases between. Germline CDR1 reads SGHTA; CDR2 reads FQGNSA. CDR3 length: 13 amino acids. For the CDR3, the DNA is TGTGCCAGCAGCTTAAAGCCCTCTCGGGAGCAGTACTTC. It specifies CASSLKPSREQYF.

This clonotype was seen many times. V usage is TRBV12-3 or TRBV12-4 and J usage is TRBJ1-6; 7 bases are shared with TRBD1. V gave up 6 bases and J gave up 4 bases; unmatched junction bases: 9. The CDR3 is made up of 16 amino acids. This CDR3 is CASSRGTEGYNSPLHF. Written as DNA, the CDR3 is TGTGCCAGCAGCCGGGGGACAGAGGGATATAATTCACCCCTCCACTTT.

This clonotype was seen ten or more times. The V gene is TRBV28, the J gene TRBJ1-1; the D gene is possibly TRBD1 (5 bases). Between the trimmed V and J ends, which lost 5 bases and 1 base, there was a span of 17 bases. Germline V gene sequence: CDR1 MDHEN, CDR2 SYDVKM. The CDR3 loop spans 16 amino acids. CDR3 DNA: TGTGCCAGCAGTGGCTCGGACACAGCGACGAACACTGAAGCTTTCTTT. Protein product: CASSGSDTATNTEAFF.

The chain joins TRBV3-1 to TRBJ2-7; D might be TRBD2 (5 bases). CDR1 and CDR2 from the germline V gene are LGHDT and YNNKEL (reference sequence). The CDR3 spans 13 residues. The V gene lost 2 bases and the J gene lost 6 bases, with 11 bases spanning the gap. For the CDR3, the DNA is TGTGCCAGCAGCCAAACTAGGATGGGCGAGCAGTACTTC. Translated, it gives CASSQTRMGEQYF.

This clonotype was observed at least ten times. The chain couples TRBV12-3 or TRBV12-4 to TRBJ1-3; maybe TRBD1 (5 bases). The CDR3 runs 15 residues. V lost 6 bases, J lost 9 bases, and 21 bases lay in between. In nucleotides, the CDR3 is TGTGCCAGCAGCCCACTGGGCCCCAATCAGGGCACCATATATTTT. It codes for CASSPLGPNQGTIYF.

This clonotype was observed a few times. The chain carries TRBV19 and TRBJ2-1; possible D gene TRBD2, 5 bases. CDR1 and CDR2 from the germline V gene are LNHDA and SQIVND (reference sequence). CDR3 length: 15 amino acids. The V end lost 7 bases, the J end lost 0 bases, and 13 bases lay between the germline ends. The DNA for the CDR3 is TGTGCCAGTATCACGACGGGAAACTCCTACAATGAGCAGTTCTTC. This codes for CASITTGNSYNEQFF.

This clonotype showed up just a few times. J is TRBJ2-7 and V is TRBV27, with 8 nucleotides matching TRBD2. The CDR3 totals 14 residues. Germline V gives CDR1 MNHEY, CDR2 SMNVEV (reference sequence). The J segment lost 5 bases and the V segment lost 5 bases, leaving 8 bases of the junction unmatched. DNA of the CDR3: TGTGCCAGCAGTGAGGTAGCGGGACTGGACGAGCAGTACTTC. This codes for CASSEVAGLDEQYF.

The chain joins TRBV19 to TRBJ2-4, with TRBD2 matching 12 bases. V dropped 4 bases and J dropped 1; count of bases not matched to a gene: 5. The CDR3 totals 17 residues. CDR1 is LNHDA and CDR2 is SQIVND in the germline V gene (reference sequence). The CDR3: CASSTPGLAGAKNIQYF. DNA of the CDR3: TGTGCCAGTAGTACCCCAGGACTAGCGGGGGCCAAAAACATTCAGTACTTC.

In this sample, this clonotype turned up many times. This chain's CDR3 is CASSLTGSPPYEQYF. The CDR3 DNA is TGTGCCAGCAGTTTAACGGGCAGCCCTCCCTACGAGCAGTACTTC. The rearrangement joins TRBV28 to TRBJ2-7; the D is unclear. V was trimmed by 2 bases and J by 2 bases, leaving 13 bases between them. Germline V CDR1 and CDR2: MDHEN, SYDVKM. This CDR3 spans 15 amino acids.

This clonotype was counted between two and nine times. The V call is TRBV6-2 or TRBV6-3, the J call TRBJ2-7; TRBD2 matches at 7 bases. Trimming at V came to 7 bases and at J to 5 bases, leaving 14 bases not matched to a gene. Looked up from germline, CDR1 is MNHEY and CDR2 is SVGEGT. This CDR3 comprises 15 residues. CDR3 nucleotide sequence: TGTGCCAGCACCAAGGAGGGAGGGCCCTCGGACGAGCAGTACTTC. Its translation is CASTKEGGPSDEQYF.

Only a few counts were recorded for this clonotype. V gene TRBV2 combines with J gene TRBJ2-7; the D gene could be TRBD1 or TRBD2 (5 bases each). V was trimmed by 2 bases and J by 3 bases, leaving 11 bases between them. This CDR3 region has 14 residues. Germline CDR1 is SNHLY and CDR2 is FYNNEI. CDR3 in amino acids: CASSESGTIYEQYF. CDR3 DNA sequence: TGTGCCAGCAGTGAATCTGGGACCATCTACGAGCAGTACTTC. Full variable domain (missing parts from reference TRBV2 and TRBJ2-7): EPEVTQTPSHQVTQMGQEVILRCVPISNHLYFYWYRQILGQKVEFLVSFYNNEISEKSEIFDDQFSVERPDGSNFTLKIRSTKLEDSAMYFCASSESGTIYEQYFGPGTRLTVT.

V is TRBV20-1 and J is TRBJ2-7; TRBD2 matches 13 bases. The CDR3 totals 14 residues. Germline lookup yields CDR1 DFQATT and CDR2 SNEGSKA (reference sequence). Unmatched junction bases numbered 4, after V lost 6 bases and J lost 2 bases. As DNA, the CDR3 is TGCAGTGCCGGACTAGCGGGGGTCGCCTACGAGCAGTACTTC. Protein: CSAGLAGVAYEQYF.

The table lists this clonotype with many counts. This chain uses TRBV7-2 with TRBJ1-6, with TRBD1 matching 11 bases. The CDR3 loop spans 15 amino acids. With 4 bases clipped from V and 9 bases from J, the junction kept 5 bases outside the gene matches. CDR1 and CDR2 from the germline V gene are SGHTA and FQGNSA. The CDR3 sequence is CASSSGQGVTSPLHF. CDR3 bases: TGTGCCAGCAGCTCGGGACAGGGGGTCACTTCACCCCTCCACTTT.

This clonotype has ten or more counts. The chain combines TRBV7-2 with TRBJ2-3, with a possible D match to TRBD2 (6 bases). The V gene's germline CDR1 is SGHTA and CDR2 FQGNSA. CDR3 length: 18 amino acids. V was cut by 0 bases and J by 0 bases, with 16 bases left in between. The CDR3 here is CASSLASGISGSTDTQYF. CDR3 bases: TGTGCCAGCAGCTTAGCTTCGGGGATCAGCGGGAGCACAGATACGCAGTATTTT.

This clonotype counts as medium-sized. The CDR3 DNA follows: TGTGCCAGCAGCCTTGGGGGATGGGCAGGACAAGAGACCCAGTACTTC. The encoded protein is CASSLGGWAGQETQYF. The rearrangement joins TRBV7-2 to TRBJ2-5, with D possibly called TRBD1 or TRBD2 (5 bases each). The V end was cut by 5 bases, the J end by 2 bases, with 18 bases between. Per germline, CDR1 SGHTA and CDR2 FQGNSA. This CDR3 has 16 amino acids.

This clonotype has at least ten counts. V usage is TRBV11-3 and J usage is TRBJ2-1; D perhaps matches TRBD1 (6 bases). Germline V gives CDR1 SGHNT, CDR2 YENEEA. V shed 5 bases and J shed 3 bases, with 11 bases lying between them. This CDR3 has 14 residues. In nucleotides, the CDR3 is TGTGCCAGCAGCCACGAGGACAGCTACAATGAGCAGTTCTTC. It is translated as CASSHEDSYNEQFF.

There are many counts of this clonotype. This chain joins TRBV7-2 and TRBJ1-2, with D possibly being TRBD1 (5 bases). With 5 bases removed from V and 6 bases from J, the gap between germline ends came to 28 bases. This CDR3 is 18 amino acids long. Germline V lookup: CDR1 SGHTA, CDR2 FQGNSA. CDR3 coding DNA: TGTGCCAGCAGCACCCGTCCGGGGGGGGGTACCGGAGAAAATGGCTACACCTTC. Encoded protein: CASSTRPGGGTGENGYTF.

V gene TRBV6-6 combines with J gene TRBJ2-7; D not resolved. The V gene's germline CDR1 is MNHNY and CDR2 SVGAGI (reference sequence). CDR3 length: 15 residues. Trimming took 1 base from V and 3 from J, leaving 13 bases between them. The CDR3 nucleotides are TGTGCCAGCAGTTACTATCCGGACGGCTTCTACGAGCAGTACTTC. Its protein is CASSYYPDGFYEQYF.

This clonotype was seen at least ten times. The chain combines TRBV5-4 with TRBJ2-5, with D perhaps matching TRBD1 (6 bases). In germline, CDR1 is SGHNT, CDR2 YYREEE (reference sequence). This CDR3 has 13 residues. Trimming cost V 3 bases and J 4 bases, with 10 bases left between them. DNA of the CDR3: TGTGCCAGCAGCTACAGGGCGGGAGAGACCCAGTACTTC. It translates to CASSYRAGETQYF.

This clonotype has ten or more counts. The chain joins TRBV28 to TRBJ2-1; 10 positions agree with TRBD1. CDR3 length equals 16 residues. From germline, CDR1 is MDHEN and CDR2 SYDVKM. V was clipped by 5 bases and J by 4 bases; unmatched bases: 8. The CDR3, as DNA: TGTGCCAGCAGTCGTTTATCGGACAGGGGGTACAATGAGCAGTTCTTC. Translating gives CASSRLSDRGYNEQFF. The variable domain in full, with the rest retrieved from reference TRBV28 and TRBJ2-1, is DVKVTQSSRYLVKRTGEKVFLECVQDMDHENMFWYRQDPGLGLRLIYFSYDVKMKEKGDIPEGYSVSREKKERFSLILESASTNQTSMYLCASSRLSDRGYNEQFFGPGTRLTVL.

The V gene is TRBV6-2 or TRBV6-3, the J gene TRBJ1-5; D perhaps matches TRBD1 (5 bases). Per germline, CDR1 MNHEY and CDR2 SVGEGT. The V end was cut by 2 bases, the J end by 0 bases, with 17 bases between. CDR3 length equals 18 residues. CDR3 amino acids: CASSYVGVGFGSNQPQHF. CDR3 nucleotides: TGTGCCAGCAGTTACGTGGGGGTCGGGTTTGGTAGCAATCAGCCCCAGCATTTT.